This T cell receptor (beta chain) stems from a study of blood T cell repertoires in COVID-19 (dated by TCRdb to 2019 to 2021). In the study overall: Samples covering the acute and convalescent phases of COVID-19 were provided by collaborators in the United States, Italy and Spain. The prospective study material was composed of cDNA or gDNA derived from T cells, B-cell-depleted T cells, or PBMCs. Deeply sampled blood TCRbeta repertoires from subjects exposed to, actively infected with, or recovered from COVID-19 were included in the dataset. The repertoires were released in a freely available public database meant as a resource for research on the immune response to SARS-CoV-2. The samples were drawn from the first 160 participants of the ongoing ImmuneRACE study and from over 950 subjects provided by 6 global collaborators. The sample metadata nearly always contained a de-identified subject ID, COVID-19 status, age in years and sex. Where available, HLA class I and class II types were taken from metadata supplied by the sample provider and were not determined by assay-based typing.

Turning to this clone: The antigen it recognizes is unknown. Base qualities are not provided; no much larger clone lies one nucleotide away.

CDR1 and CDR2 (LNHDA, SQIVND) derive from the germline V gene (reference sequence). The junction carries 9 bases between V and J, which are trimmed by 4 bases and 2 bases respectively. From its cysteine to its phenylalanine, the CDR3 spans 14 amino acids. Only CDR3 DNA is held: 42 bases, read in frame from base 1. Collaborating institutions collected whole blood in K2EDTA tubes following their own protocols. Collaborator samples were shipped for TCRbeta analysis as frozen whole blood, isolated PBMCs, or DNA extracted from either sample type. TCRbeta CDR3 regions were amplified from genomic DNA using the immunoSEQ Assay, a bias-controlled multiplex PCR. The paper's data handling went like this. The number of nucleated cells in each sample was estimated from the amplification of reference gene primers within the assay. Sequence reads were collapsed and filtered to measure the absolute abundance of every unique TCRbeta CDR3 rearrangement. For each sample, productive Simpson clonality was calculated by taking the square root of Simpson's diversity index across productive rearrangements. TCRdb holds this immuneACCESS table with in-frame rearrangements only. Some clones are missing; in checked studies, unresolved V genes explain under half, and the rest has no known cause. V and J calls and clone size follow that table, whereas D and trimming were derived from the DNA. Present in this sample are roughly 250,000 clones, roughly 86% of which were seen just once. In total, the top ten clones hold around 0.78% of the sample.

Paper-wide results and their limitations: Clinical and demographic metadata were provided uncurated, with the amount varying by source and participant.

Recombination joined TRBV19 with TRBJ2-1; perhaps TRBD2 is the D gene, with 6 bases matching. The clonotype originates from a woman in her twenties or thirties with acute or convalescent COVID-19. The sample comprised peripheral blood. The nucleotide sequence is TGTGCCAGTAGTAGACTAGTCCCCTACAATGAGCAGTTCTTC. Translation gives CASSRLVPYNEQFF.